These 32 T cell receptor beta chains came from one sample sequenced in a study of T cell responses to AZD1222 COVID-19 vaccine (dated by TCRdb to the early 2020s). Libraries were built with the immunoSEQ multiplex PCR assay. As stored in TCRdb, this immuneACCESS dataset retains in-frame rearrangements with V and J assigned. A fraction of the clones does not appear; measured against another copy, unresolved V genes explain less than half of the discrepancy, and the remainder lacks a known reason. This sample is represented by 150,000 to 200,000 clones; approximately 92% of them were singletons. Under 2.5% of the sample is held by the ten biggest clonotypes. The intended sense of this specimen's time point label: baseline before first vaccination. Here the sequenced sample was peripheral blood, taken on day 0 of AZD1222 vaccination. These receptor sequences come from an adult in good health.

The chain couples TRBV9 to TRBJ1-6, with D perhaps TRBD1 (5 bases). Germline V gene data show CDR1 as SGDLS and CDR2 as YYNGEE. The V and J ends lost 3 bases and 7 bases respectively, with 11 bases between them. CDR3 length: 14 residues. The CDR3 sequence: CASSATGTNSPLHF. As DNA, the CDR3 is TGTGCCAGCAGCGCAACCGGGACCAATTCACCCCTCCACTTT.

The rearrangement joins TRBV29-1 to TRBJ2-7; D possibly uses TRBD1 or TRBD2 (5 bases each). Deletions cut 6 bases from V and 3 bases from J, with 12 bases between. Germline V gene sequence: CDR1 SQVTM, CDR2 ANQGSEA. The CDR3 has 12 amino acids. The CDR3 is CSVGDDRYEQYF. Here the CDR3 DNA reads TGCAGCGTAGGGGACGACCGCTACGAGCAGTACTTC.

V and J are TRBV5-1 and TRBJ1-6, with D uncertain. The CDR3 extends over 15 amino acids. Germline loops: CDR1 SGHRS, CDR2 YFSETQ. Trimming removed 4 bases from V and 7 bases from J, with 15 bases in between. DNA of the CDR3: TGCGCCAGCAGCATAGGACGGTTCGGGAATTCACCCCTCCACTTT. This translates into CASSIGRFGNSPLHF.

The chain couples TRBV19 to TRBJ1-1; D ambiguous. The V gene's germline CDR1 is LNHDA and CDR2 SQIVND (reference sequence). With 1 base removed from V and 4 bases from J, the gap between germline ends came to 10 bases. The CDR3 runs 14 residues. In DNA form, the CDR3 reads TGTGCCAGTAGTATAGTAAGCTTGGGCACTGAAGCTTTCTTT. This translates into CASSIVSLGTEAFF.

The rearrangement joins TRBV5-1 to TRBJ1-5, with unresolved D. CDR3 length: 14 amino acids. From germline, CDR1 is SGHRS and CDR2 YFSETQ. V lost 0 bases, J lost 1 base, and 5 bases lay in between. The CDR3: CASSLGGSNQPQHF. As DNA, the CDR3 is TGCGCCAGCAGCTTGGGGGGAAGCAATCAGCCCCAGCATTTT.

The count of this clone is one. The rearrangement uses TRBV29-1 and TRBJ2-5, with TRBD1 as a possible D gene (5 bases). Trimming stripped 5 bases from V and 5 bases from J, with 9 bases between. The CDR3 has 11 amino acids. The V gene's germline CDR1 is SQVTM and CDR2 ANQGSEA. CDR3 DNA: TGCAGCGTTCAGGGTTCGGAGACCCAGTACTTC. The encoded protein is CSVQGSETQYF.

The chain links TRBV18 to TRBJ2-7; 12 nucleotides agree with TRBD2. CDR1 and CDR2 (germline): KGHSH, LQKENI. There are 16 residues in the CDR3. The J segment lost 1 base and the V segment lost 3 bases, leaving 4 bases of the junction unmatched. In nucleotides, the CDR3 is TGTGCCAGCTCACCTCGGACTAGCGGGATTTCCTACGAGCAGTACTTC. Amino acids: CASSPRTSGISYEQYF.

The V call is TRBV28, the J call TRBJ2-1, with 13 bases identical to TRBD2. With 9 bases clipped from V and 7 bases from J, the junction kept 9 bases outside the gene matches. This CDR3 has 15 residues. Germline V lookup: CDR1 MDHEN, CDR2 SYDVKM. Here the CDR3 DNA reads TGTGCCAGTAACCCGACTAGCGGGAGGAATAATGAGCAGTTCTTC. As protein: CASNPTSGRNNEQFF.

The chain employs TRBV19 and TRBJ1-2; D is unresolved. This CDR3 spans 13 amino acids. Per the germline V gene, CDR1 is LNHDA and CDR2 is SQIVND (reference sequence). Trimming cost V 5 bases and J 1 base, with 8 bases left between them. CDR3 protein: CASSETYNYGYTF. CDR3 nucleotide sequence: TGTGCCAGTAGTGAGACATATAACTATGGCTACACCTTC.

The rearrangement joins TRBV3-1 (or the pseudogene TRBV3-2) to TRBJ2-7; 9 bases are a match to TRBD1. The germline CDR1 and CDR2 sequences are LGHDT and YNNKEL (reference sequence). V lost 4 bases to trimming and J lost 7 bases; unmatched junction nucleotides: 11. The CDR3 extends over 15 amino acids. The CDR3 nucleotides are TGTGCCAGCAGCCTCCCGGGACAGGGATCGCGAGAGCAGTACTTC. Translating gives CASSLPGQGSREQYF.

Turning to this clone: Other nucleotide sequences from this sample produce the same CDR3. The rearrangement joins TRBV7-2 to TRBJ2-3; D uncertain. V was clipped by 0 bases and J by 5 bases, with 9 bases between them. This CDR3 comprises 14 residues. Per the germline V gene, CDR1 is SGHTA and CDR2 is FQGNSA. The CDR3 loop is CASSLAASGDTQYF. DNA of the CDR3: TGTGCCAGCAGCTTAGCGGCCTCCGGAGATACGCAGTATTTT.

The genes are TRBV12-3 or TRBV12-4 and TRBJ1-5; D not certain. This CDR3 comprises 12 residues. The germline V and J ends were trimmed by 11 bases and 3 bases, with 11 bases remaining between them. CDR3 sequence: CASRMFNQPQHF. CDR3 DNA sequence: TGTGCCTCCAGAATGTTCAATCAGCCCCAGCATTTT.

The rearrangement links TRBV7-2 to TRBJ1-6; D might be TRBD1 (6 bases). The CDR3 sequence is 14 residues long. V lost 2 bases and J lost 7, with 9 bases in between. Germline V lookup: CDR1 SGHTA, CDR2 FQGNSA. The CDR3 sequence: CASSLRGGNSPLHF. The CDR3 DNA sequence: TGTGCCAGCAGCTTAAGAGGGGGAAATTCACCCCTCCACTTT. Based on the CDR3 plus reference TRBV7-2 and TRBJ1-6, the full variable domain is GAGVSQSPSNKVTEKGKDVELRCDPISGHTALYWYRQSLGQGLEFLIYFQGNSAPDKSGLPSDRFSAERTGGSVSTLTIQRTQQEDSAVYLCASSLRGGNSPLHFGNGTRLTVT.

The chain combines TRBV9 with TRBJ2-1; D is perhaps TRBD1 (7 bases). This CDR3 is 15 amino acids long. V was trimmed by 0 bases and J by 9 bases, leaving 16 bases between them. Germline values: CDR1 SGDLS, CDR2 YYNGEE. CDR3 in DNA: TGTGCCAGCAGCGTAGTCCCGGACAGGAGGGGTGAGCAGTTCTTC. Translating gives CASSVVPDRRGEQFF.

The rearrangement joins TRBV2 to TRBJ1-2; 10 bases line up with TRBD1. This CDR3 is 14 amino acids long. Germline V gene sequence: CDR1 SNHLY, CDR2 FYNNEI. Trimming at V came to 7 bases and at J to 7 bases, leaving 9 bases not matched to a gene. CDR3 DNA: TGTGCCAGCACCTTGACCCGGGACAGGGGTGGCTACACCTTC. It specifies CASTLTRDRGGYTF.

The CDR3 DNA reads as TGTGCCAGCAGCAACGGACAGGGCCGACCGGGTGAGCAGTTCTTC. Translating it yields CASSNGQGRPGEQFF. This sequence joins TRBV5-8 and TRBJ2-1, with 8 bases that match TRBD1. J lost 9 bases, V lost 4 bases, and 12 bases had no gene match. CDR1 is SGHTS, CDR2 YDEGEE, per germline. The CDR3 runs 15 residues.

This clone was seen a single time. V and J are TRBV5-6 and TRBJ2-5, with 8 bases identical to TRBD1. Unmatched junction bases numbered 16, after V lost 4 bases and J lost 5 bases. The germline V gene encodes CDR1 SGHDT and CDR2 YYEEEE. The CDR3 spans 17 residues. For the CDR3, the DNA is TGTGCCAGCAGCGGGTCCCTATTATACGACAGGGGTGAGACCCAGTACTTC. Protein product: CASSGSLLYDRGETQYF. The variable domain in full, completed from reference TRBV5-6 and TRBJ2-5, reads DAGVTQSPTHLIKTRGQQVTLRCSPKSGHDTVSWYQQALGQGPQFIFQYYEEEERQRGNFPDRFSGHQFPNYSSELNVNALLLGDSALYLCASSGSLLYDRGETQYFGPGTRLLVL.

The J gene is TRBJ1-6, the V gene TRBV6-5, with D unclear. The germline CDR1 and CDR2 sequences are MNHEY and SVGAGI. V lost 0 bases, J lost 9 bases, and 9 bases lay in between. The length of the CDR3 is 14 residues. As DNA, the CDR3 is TGTGCCAGCAGTTACTCGAGGTGGACTTCACCCCTCCACTTT. The encoded protein is CASSYSRWTSPLHF.

The J gene is TRBJ1-3, the V gene TRBV19; D might be TRBD1 (5 bases). This CDR3 contains 14 residues. With 7 bases removed from V and 7 bases from J, the gap between germline ends came to 17 bases. CDR1 and CDR2 from the germline V gene are LNHDA and SQIVND (reference sequence). CDR3 protein: CASMGPGAANTIYF. The CDR3 DNA is TGTGCCAGTATGGGGCCGGGCGCGGCGAACACCATATATTTT.

The chain uses TRBV6-5 and TRBJ2-3; 8 bases are a match to TRBD2. The germline V gene has CDR1 MNHEY and CDR2 SVGAGI. V dropped 2 bases and J dropped 4; count of bases not matched to a gene: 8. CDR3 size: 16 residues. CDR3 region: CASSYRAGGWADTQYF. The DNA of the CDR3 is TGTGCCAGCAGTTACCGGGCGGGAGGCTGGGCAGATACGCAGTATTTT.

The genes are TRBV5-8 and TRBJ2-7; D unclear. With 2 bases removed from V and 6 bases from J, the gap between germline ends came to 15 bases. The CDR3 runs to 14 residues. Per the germline V gene, CDR1 is SGHTS and CDR2 is YDEGEE. The CDR3 coding sequence is TGTGCCAGCAGCTTAACCACCCCGTCAGGCGAGCAGTACTTC. Its protein is CASSLTTPSGEQYF. Drawing the rest from reference TRBV5-8 and TRBJ2-7, the complete variable domain is EAGVTQSPTHLIKTRGQQATLRCSPISGHTSVYWYQQALGLGLQFLLWYDEGEERNRGNFPPRFSGRQFPNYSSELNVNALELEDSALYLCASSLTTPSGEQYFGPGTRLTVT.

The rearrangement links TRBV10-3 to TRBJ2-1; 8 bases match TRBD2. The CDR3 contains 16 residues. V lost 10 bases, J lost 0 bases, and 11 bases stayed unmatched. In germline, CDR1 is ENHRY, CDR2 SYGVKD. The CDR3 bases are TGTGCCACCTATAGGACTAGCAAGAGCTCCTACAATGAGCAGTTCTTC. It yields the protein CATYRTSKSSYNEQFF.

The gene calls are TRBV10-3 and TRBJ1-4; D may be TRBD1 (5 bases). Trimming took off 0 bases at V and 4 bases at J, with 9 bases between the two ends. The CDR3 is 15 amino acids. The V gene's germline CDR1 is ENHRY and CDR2 SYGVKD. The CDR3, as DNA: TGTGCCATCAGTGAGTCGAGGGGCCATAATGAAAAACTGTTTTTT. Protein: CAISESRGHNEKLFF.

V and J are TRBV7-3 and TRBJ1-2, with D possibly matching TRBD1 (6 bases). Trimming removed 5 bases from V and 6 bases from J, with 13 bases in between. This CDR3 region has 13 residues. Germline CDR1 reads SGHTA; CDR2 reads FQGTGA. In nucleotides, the CDR3 is TGTGCCAGCAGCGAAGGACAGTTCGATGGCTACACCTTC. As protein: CASSEGQFDGYTF. Full variable domain (rest looked up from reference TRBV7-3 and TRBJ1-2): GAGVSQTPSNKVTEKGKYVELRCDPISGHTALYWYRQSLGQGPEFLIYFQGTGAADDSGLPNDRFFAVRPEGSVSTLKIQRTERGDSAVYLCASSEGQFDGYTFGSGTRLTVV.

V is TRBV20-1 and J is TRBJ1-5; D gene unclear. From germline, CDR1 is DFQATT and CDR2 SNEGSKA (reference sequence). Trimming stripped 4 bases from V and 0 bases from J, with 10 bases between. This CDR3 spans 14 amino acids. The chain's CDR3 is CSATDYRSNQPQHF. DNA for the CDR3: TGCAGTGCTACTGATTACCGTAGCAATCAGCCCCAGCATTTT.

CDR3 sequence (DNA): TGTGCCAGCAGCTGGCTGACACCCGCTGAAGCTTTCTTT. Its protein product is CASSWLTPAEAFF. The V call is TRBV7-8, the J call TRBJ1-1; D remains ambiguous. Germline V gives CDR1 SGHVS, CDR2 FQNEAQ. This CDR3 spans 13 amino acids. V dropped 4 bases and J dropped 6 bases, with 12 bases sitting between them. The complete variable domain, with remaining parts taken from reference TRBV7-8 and TRBJ1-1, reads GAGVSQSPRYKVAKRGQDVALRCDPISGHVSLFWYQQALGQGPEFLTYFQNEAQLDKSGLPSDRFFAERPEGSVSTLKIQRTQQEDSAVYLCASSWLTPAEAFFGQGTRLTVV.

V is TRBV19 and J is TRBJ1-2; no firm D call. Per the germline V gene, CDR1 is LNHDA and CDR2 is SQIVND (reference sequence). Trimming took off 3 bases at V and 5 bases at J, with 16 bases between the two ends. There are 15 residues in the CDR3. CDR3 loop: CASSILGQAPYGYTF. The CDR3 nucleotides are TGTGCCAGTAGTATCCTCGGGCAGGCTCCATATGGCTACACCTTC.

The V gene is TRBV5-6, the J gene TRBJ1-2; 10 bases align to TRBD1. This CDR3 has 16 residues. The junction had 10 bases not matched to a gene; V was cut back by 4 bases and J by 4 bases. Germline CDR1 reads SGHDT; CDR2 reads YYEEEE. CDR3 in DNA: TGTGCCAGCAGCGCAATCGACAGGGGGCTCATCTATGGCTACACCTTC. Translated: CASSAIDRGLIYGYTF.

V is TRBV4-1 and J is TRBJ2-7; D may be TRBD1 or TRBD2 (6 bases each). The germline CDR1 and CDR2 sequences are MGHRA and YSYEKL. The length of the CDR3 is 17 residues. V was cut by 1 base and J by 9 bases, with 25 bases left in between. DNA for the CDR3: TGCGCCAGCAGCCAAGGGGGGGCCGACTACTTCGCAGGAAGGCAGTACTTC. Its translation: CASSQGGADYFAGRQYF.

This chain joins TRBV28 and TRBJ1-5, with D maybe TRBD1 (5 bases). The CDR3 sequence is 16 residues long. V was clipped by 5 bases and J by 4 bases, with 18 bases between them. The V gene's germline CDR1 is MDHEN and CDR2 SYDVKM. Here the CDR3 reads CASSGEFKGTNQPQHF. CDR3 DNA sequence: TGTGCCAGCAGTGGAGAGTTTAAGGGGACGAATCAGCCCCAGCATTTT.

This chain connects TRBV18 to TRBJ1-2, with D possibly TRBD1 on 5 matching bases. Germline CDR1 KGHSH, CDR2 LQKENI. The germline V and J ends were trimmed by 5 bases and 7 bases, with 11 bases remaining between them. The length of the CDR3 is 12 residues. For the CDR3, the DNA is TGTGCCAGCTCAGTAGGGGAGGCTGGCTACACCTTC. This translates into CASSVGEAGYTF.

The chain joins TRBV9 to TRBJ2-7, with D possibly being TRBD1 or TRBD2 (5 bases each). This CDR3 spans 14 amino acids. The V end was cut by 4 bases, the J end by 3 bases, with 14 bases between. Germline CDR1 SGDLS, CDR2 YYNGEE. The CDR3 sequence: CASSRDGYHYEQYF. CDR3 nucleotide sequence: TGTGCCAGCAGCCGGGACGGTTACCACTACGAGCAGTACTTC.